The 19 T cell receptor beta chains listed next were all sequenced from one sample in a study of T-cell memory formation after mild COVID-19. Using its own MiXCR run on the 5' RACE reads, TCRdb lists one record per CDR3 protein. The data contain about 190,000 distinct CDR3 sequences, around 17% of them singletons. What was sequenced was PBMCs or a T cell subset sorted from them (not recorded which). Receptor source: an adult woman who had mild COVID-19 (a few samples of this study predate the infection). Cell type and time point are not known.

This chain links TRBV6-5 with TRBJ1-1; D uncertain. This CDR3 is 15 amino acids long. The V gene's germline CDR1 is MNHEY and CDR2 SVGAGI. The germline V and J ends were trimmed by 0 bases and 6 bases, with 14 bases remaining between them. Written as DNA, the CDR3 is TGTGCCAGCAGTTACTCGGGCGGAATTATACCTGAAGCTTTCTTT. Amino acids: CASSYSGGIIPEAFF.

This clonotype appeared a few times. The chain combines TRBV4-1 with TRBJ2-2; 14 bases match TRBD2. The V segment lost 3 bases and the J segment 0 bases; nucleotides outside the gene matches: 3. The CDR3 spans 18 residues. Germline V lookup: CDR1 MGHRA, CDR2 YSYEKL. CDR3 loop: CASSQGLAGVTNTGELFF. For the CDR3, the DNA is TGCGCCAGCAGCCAGGGACTAGCGGGGGTTACGAACACCGGGGAGCTGTTTTTT.

The chain carries TRBV12-3 or TRBV12-4 and TRBJ2-1, with 8 bases that match TRBD2. V dropped 6 bases and J dropped 8; count of bases not matched to a gene: 12. This CDR3 comprises 15 residues. CDR3 sequence (DNA): TGTGCCAGCAGGGCCGGGGCTAGCGGGTCCGATGAGCAGTTCTTC. Translation: CASRAGASGSDEQFF.

This clonotype was detected a few times. The rearrangement joins TRBV5-1 to TRBJ2-1, with TRBD1 as a possible D gene (6 bases). This CDR3 region has 15 residues. With 4 bases removed from V and 7 bases from J, the gap between germline ends came to 18 bases. The germline gives CDR1 SGHRS, CDR2 YFSETQ. The CDR3 spells CASSPVLGARNEQFF. CDR3 nucleotides: TGCGCCAGCAGCCCTGTGCTGGGGGCGAGGAATGAGCAGTTCTTC.

This clonotype was detected only a few times. The gene calls are TRBV9 and TRBJ2-3; 10 bases line up with TRBD2. Germline CDR1 and CDR2: SGDLS and YYNGEE. The length of the CDR3 is 15 residues. V gave up 4 bases and J gave up 6 bases; unmatched junction bases: 8. The CDR3 spells CASSKGSGRADTQYF. Here the CDR3 DNA reads TGTGCCAGCAGCAAAGGAAGCGGGAGGGCGGATACGCAGTATTTT.

This clonotype was seen only a few times. V usage is TRBV19 and J usage is TRBJ2-2, with 10 bases aligning to TRBD1. The trim removed 7 bases at V and 6 bases at J, leaving 5 bases unmatched. Germline V gene data show CDR1 as LNHDA and CDR2 as SQIVND (reference sequence). The CDR3 has 14 amino acids. CDR3 sequence: CASKEGQGAGELFF. CDR3 DNA: TGTGCCAGTAAAGAAGGACAGGGGGCCGGGGAGCTGTTTTTT.

There are a few counts of this clonotype. The chain employs TRBV4-2 and TRBJ2-2; possibly TRBD1 or TRBD2 for D (6 bases each). The CDR3 is 18 residues long. With 1 base removed from V and 1 base from J, the gap between germline ends came to 16 bases. The germline CDR1 and CDR2 sequences are LGHNA and YNFKEQ. The CDR3 DNA sequence: TGTGCCAGCAGCCAAGTAGTGCGAGGGGGGAAGAACACCGGGGAGCTGTTTTTT. Translation: CASSQVVRGGKNTGELFF.

CDR3 region: CASSPSVVYEQYF. In DNA form, the CDR3 reads TGTGCCAGCAGCCCCTCCGTAGTCTACGAGCAGTACTTC. V is TRBV7-9 and J is TRBJ2-7; D remains unclear. The CDR3 consists of 13 residues. Trimming left V 5 bases short and J 3 bases short, with 11 bases between. CDR1 and CDR2 from the germline V gene are SEHNR and FQNEAQ (reference sequence).

This clonotype has more than one count but fewer than ten. The rearrangement joins TRBV12-3 or TRBV12-4 to TRBJ2-7; D might be TRBD2 (6 bases). This CDR3 is 15 amino acids long. The V end lost 7 bases, the J end lost 5 bases, and 21 bases lay between the germline ends. The CDR3 here is CASTSGGSSFDEQYF. CDR3 DNA sequence: TGTGCCAGCACCTCAGGAGGGTCCTCTTTTGACGAGCAGTACTTC.

The rearrangement uses TRBV24-1 and TRBJ2-1; 11 bases are a match to TRBD2. With V trimmed by 5 bases and J by 6 bases, 11 bases remained unmatched. Germline CDR1 KGHDR, CDR2 SFDVKD. CDR3 length: 17 amino acids. For the CDR3, the DNA is TGTGCCACCAGTGCCGAGGAGGTAGCGGGGGGGACCAATGAGCAGTTCTTC. It codes for CATSAEEVAGGTNEQFF.

This clonotype has a handful of counts. This chain connects TRBV14 to TRBJ2-1; D gene uncertain. Trimming removed 4 bases from V and 5 bases from J, with 12 bases in between. Germline V CDR1 and CDR2: SGHDN, FVKESK. The CDR3 is made up of 14 amino acids. This chain's CDR3 is CASSRLAPNNEQFF. The CDR3 region has the DNA TGTGCCAGCAGCCGTCTCGCTCCGAACAATGAGCAGTTCTTC.

This clonotype was recorded at least ten times. The chain couples TRBV19 to TRBJ2-1; 7 positions agree with TRBD1. CDR1 and CDR2 from the germline V gene are LNHDA and SQIVND (reference sequence). The CDR3 runs 13 residues. With 4 bases clipped from V and 8 bases from J, the junction kept 5 bases outside the gene matches. The CDR3 bases are TGTGCCAGTAGTACGACAGGGTTCCATGAGCAGTTCTTC. Amino acids: CASSTTGFHEQFF.

V and J are TRBV5-1 and TRBJ2-7; the match to TRBD2 covers 11 bases. V lost 0 bases to trimming and J lost 5 bases; unmatched junction nucleotides: 1. CDR1 is SGHRS, CDR2 YFSETQ, per germline. This CDR3 region has 14 residues. The CDR3 sequence is CASSLALAGDEQYF. The CDR3 DNA reads TGCGCCAGCAGCTTGGCACTAGCGGGGGACGAGCAGTACTTC.

The chain carries TRBV7-8 and TRBJ2-1; 9 nucleotides agree with TRBD2. The CDR3 covers 17 residues. Germline CDR1 SGHVS, CDR2 FQNEAQ. V gave up 5 bases and J gave up 2 bases; unmatched junction bases: 10. CDR3 amino acids: CASSPGIAGETYNEQFF. In nucleotides, the CDR3 is TGTGCCAGCAGCCCTGGCATAGCGGGAGAGACCTACAATGAGCAGTTCTTC. The full variable domain, its missing parts supplied by reference TRBV7-8 and TRBJ2-1, is GAGVSQSPRYKVAKRGQDVALRCDPISGHVSLFWYQQALGQGPEFLTYFQNEAQLDKSGLPSDRFFAERPEGSVSTLKIQRTQQEDSAVYLCASSPGIAGETYNEQFFGPGTRLTVL.

This clonotype was seen only a few times. This rearrangement joins TRBV7-2 to TRBJ1-1; the D is unclear. Germline CDR1 SGHTA, CDR2 FQGNSA. The V end lost 1 base, the J end lost 7 bases, and 22 bases lay between the germline ends. The CDR3 has 17 residues. CDR3 bases: TGTGCCAGCAGCTTAGTAGCCACCGGGCCCCCCGGAGGTGAAGCTTTCTTT. Translated, it gives CASSLVATGPPGGEAFF.

The chain recombines TRBV7-7 with TRBJ2-5, with 10 nucleotides matching TRBD1. J lost 5 bases, V lost 5 bases, and 11 bases had no gene match. Germline CDR1 and CDR2: SSHAT and FNYEAQ (reference sequence). The CDR3 length is 16 residues. The CDR3 nucleotides read TGTGCCAGCAGCCCTAACCGGGACAGGGGTGGGGAGACCCAGTACTTC. It is translated as CASSPNRDRGGETQYF.

The chain joins TRBV6-1 to TRBJ1-1; D is possibly TRBD1 (5 bases). Germline lookup yields CDR1 MNHNS and CDR2 SASEGT. The CDR3 has 16 residues. V was cut by 3 bases and J by 4 bases, with 18 bases left in between. The CDR3 DNA reads TGTGCCAGCAGTGAGGGGGAGGGGTTAGGGAGCACTGAAGCTTTCTTT. Residues: CASSEGEGLGSTEAFF.

This clonotype was counted only a few times. V and J are TRBV5-1 and TRBJ2-1; TRBD1 or TRBD2 may be the D gene (5 bases each). Germline values: CDR1 SGHRS, CDR2 YFSETQ. This CDR3 is 15 amino acids long. V was cut by 5 bases and J by 1 base, with 13 bases left in between. Written as DNA, the CDR3 is TGCGCCAGCAGTTCCGGGACCATATCCTACAATGAGCAGTTCTTC. Translation: CASSSGTISYNEQFF. The full variable domain, with the rest looked up from reference TRBV5-1 and TRBJ2-1, is KAGVTQTPRYLIKTRGQQVTLSCSPISGHRSVSWYQQTPGQGLQFLFEYFSETQRNKGNFPGRFSGRQFSNSRSEMNVSTLELGDSALYLCASSSGTISYNEQFFGPGTRLTVL.

Many counts were recorded for this clonotype. This sequence joins TRBV7-2 and TRBJ2-3; the D gene is possibly TRBD2 (5 bases). From germline, CDR1 is SGHTA and CDR2 FQGNSA. The V gene lost 5 bases and the J gene lost 2 bases, with 11 bases spanning the gap. The CDR3 extends over 14 amino acids. CDR3 protein: CASSLQADTDTQYF. CDR3 coding DNA: TGTGCCAGCAGCCTTCAAGCGGACACAGATACGCAGTATTTT.